A single sample gave rise to the 22 T cell receptor beta chains below, sequenced in a study of cytomegalovirus exposure and HLA in healthy donors. The study ran its PCR with 60 Vbeta and 13 Jbeta primers. The repertoire was sequenced with immunoSEQ multiplex PCR; TCRdb's copy has only in-frame clones and lacks some. This table lists about 200,000 clones. Sequenced: PBMCs. The receptors shown here come from a girl aged 2 to 10 in good health and CMV-seropositive.

The rearrangement joins TRBV11-2 to TRBJ2-3; 7 bases line up with TRBD2. V lost 5 bases, J lost 5 bases, and 10 bases stayed unmatched. Per germline, CDR1 SGHAT and CDR2 FQNNGV. This CDR3 is 15 amino acids long. The CDR3 nucleotides are TGTGCCAGCAGCCTAGTGGGAGGGGTAAGAGATACGCAGTATTTT. Amino acid sequence: CASSLVGGVRDTQYF.

This chain connects TRBV19 to TRBJ2-7, with 7 nucleotides matching TRBD1. After removal of 5 bases from V and 3 bases from J, the junction contained 4 bases not matched to a gene. The CDR3 runs 13 residues. CDR1 LNHDA and CDR2 SQIVND come from the germline V gene (reference sequence). CDR3 residues: CASSVRDSYEQYF. In DNA, the CDR3 is TGTGCCAGTAGTGTAAGGGACAGCTACGAGCAGTACTTC.

The V gene is TRBV5-6, the J gene TRBJ2-1; 10 bases match TRBD2. The CDR3 length is 16 residues. Germline V lookup: CDR1 SGHDT, CDR2 YYEEEE. Trimming at V came to 0 bases and at J to 7 bases, leaving 7 bases not matched to a gene. The chain's CDR3 is CASSLAASGSRNEQFF. In nucleotides, the CDR3 is TGTGCCAGCAGCTTGGCGGCTAGCGGGAGTAGGAATGAGCAGTTCTTC.

V gene TRBV6-6 combines with J gene TRBJ2-3; TRBD2 might be the D (5 bases). Germline V gene data show CDR1 as MNHNY and CDR2 as SVGAGI (reference sequence). This CDR3 has 16 residues. Trimming took off 0 bases at V and 0 bases at J, with 10 bases between the two ends. CDR3 bases: TGTGCCAGCAGTTACTCGTCTCGGACTAGCACAGATACGCAGTATTTT. Encoded protein: CASSYSSRTSTDTQYF.

This chain links TRBV11-1 with TRBJ2-1; D may be TRBD2 (5 bases). There are 13 residues in the CDR3. Trimming took off 4 bases at V and 7 bases at J, with 11 bases between the two ends. CDR1 and CDR2 (germline): SGHAT, FQDESV (reference sequence). CDR3 residues: CASSWELVNEQFF. The CDR3, as DNA: TGTGCCAGCAGCTGGGAGTTAGTGAATGAGCAGTTCTTC.

The J gene is TRBJ1-4, the V gene TRBV5-1; possibly TRBD1 for D (5 bases). This CDR3 is 17 amino acids long. Germline CDR1 SGHRS, CDR2 YFSETQ. The germline V and J ends were trimmed by 0 bases and 0 bases, with 12 bases remaining between them. The CDR3 loop reads CASSLALGAATNEKLFF. CDR3 bases: TGCGCCAGCAGCTTGGCCCTAGGGGCGGCAACTAATGAAAAACTGTTTTTT.

The rearrangement uses TRBV6-1 and TRBJ2-7; unclear D gene. Germline V gene lookup returns CDR1 MNHNS and CDR2 SASEGT. With 1 base removed from V and 5 bases from J, the gap between germline ends came to 9 bases. The CDR3 length is 13 residues. DNA for the CDR3: TGTGCCAGCAGTGAAGTCCGGCGGAACGAGCAGTACTTC. As protein: CASSEVRRNEQYF.

This chain connects TRBV7-9 to TRBJ2-1; 9 bases are a match to TRBD2. V shed 5 bases, J shed 1 base, and the junction held 9 bases outside the gene matches. CDR3 length: 17 residues. Germline CDR1 and CDR2: SEHNR and FQNEAQ (reference sequence). CDR3: CASSTLPSGVSYNEQFF. CDR3 DNA: TGTGCCAGCAGCACTCTCCCTAGCGGGGTATCCTACAATGAGCAGTTCTTC.

The CDR3 nucleotides are TGTGCCAGCAGTTTAGCGGGACGGGGCTACGAGCAGTACTTC. Its protein product is CASSLAGRGYEQYF. The chain links TRBV6-1 to TRBJ2-7, with 8 nucleotides matching TRBD2. Germline loops: CDR1 MNHNS, CDR2 SASEGT. The CDR3 is made up of 14 amino acids. V was clipped by 5 bases and J by 3 bases; unmatched bases: 6.

The V call is TRBV6-1, the J call TRBJ2-1; 7 positions agree with TRBD2. Trimming cost V 3 bases and J 0 bases; bases outside gene matches: 8. Germline V gene lookup returns CDR1 MNHNS and CDR2 SASEGT. The CDR3 loop spans 17 amino acids. The chain's CDR3 is CASSDSGPRSSYNEQFF. The CDR3 DNA is TGTGCCAGCAGTGATAGCGGGCCTAGGTCCTCCTACAATGAGCAGTTCTTC.

The chain recombines TRBV4-1 with TRBJ1-1; 8 positions agree with TRBD1. CDR3 length equals 15 residues. V lost 7 bases, J lost 0 bases, and 7 bases stayed unmatched. CDR1 and CDR2 from the germline V gene are MGHRA and YSYEKL. The CDR3 loop reads CASTPDRAMNTEAFF. In nucleotides, the CDR3 is TGCGCCAGCACCCCGGACAGGGCCATGAACACTGAAGCTTTCTTT.

The rearrangement joins TRBV10-2 to TRBJ1-1; D call uncertain. CDR1 WSHSY and CDR2 SAAADI come from the germline V gene. Trimming shortened V by 2 bases and J by 4 bases, and 14 bases separated the two germline ends. This CDR3 has 15 amino acids. The CDR3 bases are TGCGCCAGCAGTGAGAGTCGGGGAGCCGTCACTGAAGCTTTCTTT. It is translated as CASSESRGAVTEAFF.

In nucleotides, the CDR3 is TGTGCCAGCAGCAGCCGGGACTATCACCAAGAGACCCAGTACTTC. It encodes CASSSRDYHQETQYF. The chain links TRBV7-9 to TRBJ2-5; 7 bases are shared with TRBD2. Germline lookup yields CDR1 SEHNR and CDR2 FQNEAQ (reference sequence). CDR3 length equals 15 residues. The junction had 6 bases not matched to a gene; V was cut back by 5 bases and J by 0 bases.

The rearrangement joins TRBV13 to TRBJ2-5; D might be TRBD2 (6 bases). The CDR3 has 17 amino acids. V lost 2 bases, J lost 5 bases, and 21 bases lay in between. Germline CDR1 is PRHDT and CDR2 is FYEKMQ (reference sequence). The CDR3 region has the DNA TGTGCCAGCAGCTTAACACGGCCGGGACTTGGTGAGGAGACCCAGTACTTC. It specifies CASSLTRPGLGEETQYF.

The chain joins TRBV5-1 to TRBJ2-3; 9 bases align to TRBD2. The CDR3 is 16 amino acids. The ends lost 3 bases at V and 2 bases at J; junction bases unmatched: 7. Germline CDR1 reads SGHRS; CDR2 reads YFSETQ. The CDR3 loop reads CASSSRGTSFTDTQYF. The CDR3 DNA follows: TGCGCCAGCAGCTCCAGGGGGACTAGCTTCACAGATACGCAGTATTTT.

The chain joins TRBV27 to TRBJ2-5, with 9 bases that match TRBD1. The V gene's germline CDR1 is MNHEY and CDR2 SMNVEV (reference sequence). This CDR3 region has 18 residues. V shed 5 bases, J shed 2 bases, and the junction held 15 bases outside the gene matches. This CDR3 reads CASSPPGTGRAGQETQYF. For the CDR3, the DNA is TGTGCCAGCAGTCCCCCAGGGACAGGGAGAGCGGGGCAAGAGACCCAGTACTTC.

This chain links TRBV27 with TRBJ2-1; TRBD1 agrees at 7 bases. CDR1 MNHEY and CDR2 SMNVEV come from the germline V gene (reference sequence). V was pared by 3 bases and J by 8 bases, with 13 bases of the junction left unmatched. The CDR3 is 16 amino acids. CDR3 DNA sequence: TGTGCCAGCAGTTTTGAACAGGGGACATATCCGCATGAGCAGTTCTTC. Its translation: CASSFEQGTYPHEQFF.

This chain connects TRBV27 to TRBJ2-7; 9 nucleotides agree with TRBD2. The junction had 11 bases not matched to a gene; V was cut back by 4 bases and J by 7 bases. The CDR3 totals 15 residues. Germline V gives CDR1 MNHEY, CDR2 SMNVEV (reference sequence). In DNA form, the CDR3 reads TGTGCCAGCAGTTCCCAGCGGGAGGTCCTCGCGGAGCAGTACTTC. Translating gives CASSSQREVLAEQYF.

The chain joins TRBV4-2 to TRBJ1-2; D might be TRBD1 (5 bases). Germline assignment: CDR1 LGHNA and CDR2 YNFKEQ. The CDR3 loop spans 14 amino acids. Trimming took 4 bases from V and 3 from J, leaving 12 bases between them. The CDR3 DNA sequence: TGTGCCAGCAGCCGACCAGAAGGGGACTATGGCTACACCTTC. Translated, it gives CASSRPEGDYGYTF.

This chain uses TRBV5-1 with TRBJ2-3, with TRBD2 matching 8 bases. V shed 4 bases, J shed 5 bases, and the junction held 9 bases outside the gene matches. This CDR3 has 15 amino acids. Per the germline V gene, CDR1 is SGHRS and CDR2 is YFSETQ. In nucleotides, the CDR3 is TGCGCCAGCAGCCGAGCGGGAGATAGAGGAGATACGCAGTATTTT. This translates into CASSRAGDRGDTQYF. Using reference TRBV5-1 and TRBJ2-3 for the parts outside the CDR3, the full variable domain is KAGVTQTPRYLIKTRGQQVTLSCSPISGHRSVSWYQQTPGQGLQFLFEYFSETQRNKGNFPGRFSGRQFSNSRSEMNVSTLELGDSALYLCASSRAGDRGDTQYFGPGTRLTVL.

V usage is TRBV11-2 and J usage is TRBJ2-1, with a possible D match to TRBD2 (6 bases). In germline, CDR1 is SGHAT, CDR2 FQNNGV. V lost 5 bases to trimming and J lost 0 bases, with 14 bases between them. This CDR3 contains 16 residues. The DNA of the CDR3 is TGTGCCAGCAGCGACCCGACTAGGGTCTCCTACAATGAGCAGTTCTTC. Translated: CASSDPTRVSYNEQFF.

This chain joins TRBV19 and TRBJ2-5; 7 positions match TRBD1. J lost 0 bases, V lost 5 bases, and 12 bases had no gene match. CDR1 and CDR2 from the germline V gene are LNHDA and SQIVND (reference sequence). This CDR3 comprises 17 residues. CDR3 loop: CASSPRQGEADQETQYF. In DNA form, the CDR3 reads TGTGCCAGTAGTCCCCGACAGGGAGAGGCAGACCAAGAGACCCAGTACTTC.